Following are 9 T cell receptor beta chains from one sample sequenced in a study of cytomegalovirus exposure and HLA in healthy donors. Amplification used 60 Vbeta primers and 13 Jbeta primers. Clones were sequenced by immunoSEQ multiplex PCR, and TCRdb holds only the in-frame ones, with some missing. The sample carries 190,000 or so clones, around 83% recorded once. The source material was PBMCs. The receptor set was obtained from a woman aged 45 to 65 in good health and CMV-seropositive.

CDR3 in amino acids: CASSFRPDRAEEGYEQYF. The CDR3 coding sequence is TGTGCCAGCAGCTTCCGCCCGGACAGGGCAGAAGAAGGCTACGAGCAGTACTTC. The chain employs TRBV7-9 and TRBJ2-7; 8 positions agree with TRBD1. J was trimmed by 3 bases and V by 3 bases; bases with no gene match: 16. Germline values: CDR1 SEHNR, CDR2 FQNEAQ (reference sequence). This CDR3 has 18 residues. The whole variable domain, remainder taken from reference TRBV7-9 and TRBJ2-7, is DTGVSQNPRHKITKRGQNVTFRCDPISEHNRLYWYRQTLGQGPEFLTYFQNEAQLEKSRLLSDRFSAERPKGSFSTLEIQRTEQGDSAMYLCASSFRPDRAEEGYEQYFGPGTRLTVT.

The chain has TRBV14 and TRBJ2-5; 7 bases agree with TRBD2. This CDR3 spans 15 amino acids. Per germline, CDR1 SGHDN and CDR2 FVKESK. V dropped 0 bases and J dropped 8; count of bases not matched to a gene: 9. CDR3 residues: CASSQDISGTRTQYF. The CDR3 DNA reads as TGTGCCAGCAGCCAAGATATCAGCGGGACCCGCACCCAGTACTTC. The whole variable domain, filled in from reference TRBV14 and TRBJ2-5, reads EAGVTQFPSHSVIEKGQTVTLRCDPISGHDNLYWYRRVMGKEIKFLLHFVKESKQDESGMPNNRFLAERTGGTYSTLKVQPAELEDSGVYFCASSQDISGTRTQYFGPGTRLLVL.

The genes are TRBV5-1 and TRBJ2-1, with 12 bases that match TRBD2. V was pared by 4 bases and J by 3 bases, with 5 bases of the junction left unmatched. There are 16 residues in the CDR3. CDR1 is SGHRS, CDR2 YFSETQ, per germline. CDR3 nucleotide sequence: TGCGCCAGCAGCCAGACTAGCGGGAGTCTCTACAATGAGCAGTTCTTC. Protein product: CASSQTSGSLYNEQFF. Supplemented by reference TRBV5-1 and TRBJ2-1, the full variable domain reads KAGVTQTPRYLIKTRGQQVTLSCSPISGHRSVSWYQQTPGQGLQFLFEYFSETQRNKGNFPGRFSGRQFSNSRSEMNVSTLELGDSALYLCASSQTSGSLYNEQFFGPGTRLTVL.

The chain links TRBV2 to TRBJ2-7; 7 bases match TRBD2. Per germline, CDR1 SNHLY and CDR2 FYNNEI. With 2 bases clipped from V and 0 bases from J, the junction kept 7 bases outside the gene matches. The CDR3 runs to 16 residues. The CDR3 loop reads CASSERSGGLSYEQYF. The CDR3 bases are TGTGCCAGCAGTGAAAGGTCGGGAGGTCTCTCCTACGAGCAGTACTTC.

V and J are TRBV10-3 and TRBJ1-5; the D gene is possibly TRBD1 (6 bases). Trimming took off 10 bases at V and 4 bases at J, with 17 bases between the two ends. Germline V gene data show CDR1 as ENHRY and CDR2 as SYGVKD. There are 14 residues in the CDR3. The CDR3 DNA reads as TGTGCCAGCAGCAACCAAGGGGGTAATCAGCCCCAGCATTTT. Translating it yields CASSNQGGNQPQHF.

CDR3 sequence: CASSQGRQGFYEQYF. In DNA form, the CDR3 reads TGCGCCAGCAGCCAAGGTAGACAGGGGTTCTACGAGCAGTACTTC. The chain joins TRBV4-3 to TRBJ2-7; 8 bases fit TRBD1. V trimming: 1 base; J trimming: 3 bases; junction bases outside the gene matches: 5. This CDR3 spans 15 amino acids. Germline loops: CDR1 LGHNA, CDR2 YSLEER.

The chain has TRBV30 and TRBJ2-7; 7 nucleotides align to TRBD2. CDR3 size: 14 residues. The trim removed 0 bases at V and 7 bases at J, leaving 9 bases unmatched. Germline V gene lookup returns CDR1 GTSNPN and CDR2 SVGIG (reference sequence). The CDR3 loop reads CAWSVRRREKEQYF. The CDR3, as DNA: TGTGCCTGGAGTGTGCGTCGGCGGGAGAAAGAGCAGTACTTC.

The chain combines TRBV6-6 with TRBJ1-3; D is unclear. Deletions cut 5 bases from V and 3 bases from J, with 5 bases between. The germline V gene encodes CDR1 MNHNY and CDR2 SVGAGI (reference sequence). The CDR3 is made up of 12 amino acids. The CDR3 region has the DNA TGTGCCAGCAGTGTAGATGGAAACACCATATATTTT. It encodes CASSVDGNTIYF.

The chain links TRBV7-6 to TRBJ2-1, with 9 bases matching TRBD1. In germline, CDR1 is SGHVS, CDR2 FNYEAQ. The CDR3 sequence is 15 residues long. Unmatched junction bases numbered 8, after V lost 2 bases and J lost 9 bases. This chain's CDR3 is CASSLLGQGKGEQFF. The DNA of the CDR3 is TGTGCCAGCAGCTTATTGGGACAGGGCAAAGGTGAGCAGTTCTTC.